This T cell receptor (beta chain) originates from a study of blood T cell repertoires in COVID-19. The CDR3 consists of 15 residues. Germline CDR1 reads SGHVS; CDR2 reads FQNEAQ. The V and J ends lost 1 base and 0 bases, in that order; junction bases with no gene match: 1. Using immunoSEQ multiplex PCR, the repertoire was profiled, and TCRdb retains in-frame clones only, with some absent. The sample includes about 250,000 clones, 80% to 85% of them seen just once. This chain joins TRBV7-8 and TRBJ2-5; TRBD1 aligns across 8 bases. The clonotype originates from a man aged 50 or older with active or convalescent COVID-19. Material for sequencing was peripheral blood. The CDR3 sequence is CASSLDRGYQETQYF. The CDR3 DNA follows: TGTGCCAGCAGCTTAGACAGGGGGTACCAAGAGACCCAGTACTTC.